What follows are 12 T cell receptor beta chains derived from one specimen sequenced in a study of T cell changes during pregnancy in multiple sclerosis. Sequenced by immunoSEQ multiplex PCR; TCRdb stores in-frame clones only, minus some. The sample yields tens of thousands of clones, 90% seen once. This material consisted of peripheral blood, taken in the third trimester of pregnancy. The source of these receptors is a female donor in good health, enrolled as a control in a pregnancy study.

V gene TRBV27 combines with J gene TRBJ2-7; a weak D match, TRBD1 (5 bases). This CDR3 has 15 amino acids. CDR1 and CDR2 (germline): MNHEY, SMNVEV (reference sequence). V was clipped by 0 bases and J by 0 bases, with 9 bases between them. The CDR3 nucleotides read TGTGCCAGCAGTTTATCTCGACAGTTCTCCTACGAGCAGTACTTC. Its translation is CASSLSRQFSYEQYF.

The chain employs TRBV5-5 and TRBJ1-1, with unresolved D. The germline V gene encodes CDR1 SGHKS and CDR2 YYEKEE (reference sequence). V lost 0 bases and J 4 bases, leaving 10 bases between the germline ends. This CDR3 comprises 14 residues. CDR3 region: CASSLEQLSTEAFF. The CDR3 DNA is TGTGCCAGCAGCTTGGAACAGTTATCCACTGAAGCTTTCTTT.

CDR3 in DNA: TGCAGCGTTGAGGGCAGGGGCTCCTATGGCTACACCTTC. Its translation is CSVEGRGSYGYTF. The J gene is TRBJ1-2, the V gene TRBV29-1, with a possible D match to TRBD1 (6 bases). Trimming removed 3 bases at V and 4 bases at J, with 12 bases between. The CDR3 extends over 13 amino acids. Germline CDR1 reads SQVTM; CDR2 reads ANQGSEA. Together with reference TRBV29-1 and TRBJ1-2, the CDR3 gives the full variable domain: SAVISQKPSRDICQRGTSLTIQCQVDSQVTMMFWYRQQPGQSLTLIATANQGSEATYESGFVIDKFPISRPNLTFSTLTVSNMSPEDSSIYLCSVEGRGSYGYTFGSGTRLTVV.

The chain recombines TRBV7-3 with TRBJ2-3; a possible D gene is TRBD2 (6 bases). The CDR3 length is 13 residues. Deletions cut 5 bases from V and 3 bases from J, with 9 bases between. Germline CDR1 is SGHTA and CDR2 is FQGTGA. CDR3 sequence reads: CASSRLGTDTQYF. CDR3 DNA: TGTGCCAGCAGCAGACTAGGAACAGATACGCAGTATTTT.

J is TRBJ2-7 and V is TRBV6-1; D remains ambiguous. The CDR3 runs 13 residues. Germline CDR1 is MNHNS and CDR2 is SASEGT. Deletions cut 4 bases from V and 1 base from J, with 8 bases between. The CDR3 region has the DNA TGTGCCAGCAGTGCTGCTGCGTCCTACGAGCAGTACTTC. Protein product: CASSAAASYEQYF.

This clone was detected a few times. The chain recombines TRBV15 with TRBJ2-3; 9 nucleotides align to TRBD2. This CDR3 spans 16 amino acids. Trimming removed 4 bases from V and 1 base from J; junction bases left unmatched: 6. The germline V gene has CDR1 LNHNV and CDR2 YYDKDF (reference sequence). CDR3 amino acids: CATSTGRTSGTDTQYF. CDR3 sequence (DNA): TGTGCCACCAGCACAGGACGGACTAGCGGCACAGATACGCAGTATTTT.

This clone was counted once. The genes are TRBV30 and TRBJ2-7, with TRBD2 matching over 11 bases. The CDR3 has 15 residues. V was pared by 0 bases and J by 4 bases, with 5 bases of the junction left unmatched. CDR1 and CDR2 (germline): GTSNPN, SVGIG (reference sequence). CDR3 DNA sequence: TGTGCCTGGAGTGTACTACCTAGCGGGAGGTACGAGCAGTACTTC. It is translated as CAWSVLPSGRYEQYF.

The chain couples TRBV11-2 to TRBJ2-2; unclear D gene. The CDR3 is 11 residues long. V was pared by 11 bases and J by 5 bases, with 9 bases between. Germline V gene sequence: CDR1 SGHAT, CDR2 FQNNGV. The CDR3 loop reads CAVSGTGELFF. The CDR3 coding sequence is TGTGCCGTCTCAGGTACCGGGGAGCTGTTTTTT.

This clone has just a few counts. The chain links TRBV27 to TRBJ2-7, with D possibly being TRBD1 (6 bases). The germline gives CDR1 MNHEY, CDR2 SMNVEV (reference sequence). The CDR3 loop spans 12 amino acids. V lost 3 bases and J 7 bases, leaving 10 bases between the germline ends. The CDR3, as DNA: TGTGCCAGCAGTTTCACAGGGCAAGAGCAGTACTTC. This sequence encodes CASSFTGQEQYF.

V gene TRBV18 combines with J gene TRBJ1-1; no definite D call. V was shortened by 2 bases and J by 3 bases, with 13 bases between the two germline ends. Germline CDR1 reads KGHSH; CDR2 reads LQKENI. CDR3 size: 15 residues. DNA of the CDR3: TGTGCCAGCTCACCAAGTCAGGCAACGGACACTGAAGCTTTCTTT. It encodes CASSPSQATDTEAFF.

The CDR3: CASSLFRGNQPQHF. The CDR3 DNA reads TGTGCCAGCAGCTTGTTCAGGGGCAATCAGCCCCAGCATTTT. The V gene is TRBV5-6, the J gene TRBJ1-5; weak D call: TRBD1 (5 bases). V lost 1 base and J lost 2, with 7 bases in between. The CDR3 totals 14 residues. Germline CDR1 and CDR2: SGHDT and YYEEEE.

CDR3 coding DNA: TGCGCCAGCACCCCCGGGGGGGGTTTGGACTATGGCTACACCTTC. Its translation: CASTPGGGLDYGYTF. The chain recombines TRBV5-1 with TRBJ1-2, with D perhaps matching TRBD1 (5 bases). CDR1 is SGHRS, CDR2 YFSETQ, per germline. This CDR3 spans 15 amino acids. The V end was cut by 6 bases, the J end by 3 bases, with 18 bases between.